A selection of T cell receptor beta chains follows, all from one sample in a study of identical twins. TCRdb processed the 5' RACE reads anew with MiXCR; each CDR3 protein has one entry. The repertoire holds about 460,000 distinct CDR3 sequences, with 14% as singletons. This sample also appeared in a second study, on yellow fever vaccine responses in identical twins.

Sequenced input: CD4+ T cells sorted from blood. The receptor set was obtained from a woman younger than 30 in good health. Both conserved end residues are part of each CDR3. The D gene is left open where the match is weak. Only some rows state a clone size, as once, few, many or a class for expanded clones.

CDR3nt: TGTGCCAGCAGCGTAGATGGACTAGCGGCTTACAATGAGCAGTTCTTC; CDR3aa: CASSVDGLAAYNEQFF; j_gene: TRBJ2-1; v_gene: TRBV9; abundance: many; d_gene: TRBD2
CDR3nt: TGTGCCAGCAGCTTAAGTGGGGAAAACATTCAGTACTTC; CDR3aa: CASSLSGENIQYF; j_gene: TRBJ2-4; v_gene: TRBV7-2; abundance: .; d_gene: .
CDR3nt: TGCGCCAGCAGCCAAGTAGGGCCGCCCGGGGAGCTGTTTTTT; CDR3aa: CASSQVGPPGELFF; j_gene: TRBJ2-2; v_gene: TRBV4-3; abundance: few; d_gene: .
CDR3nt: TGTGCCAGCAGCCCCTTGGGACAGGGGTGGACTGAAGCTTTCTTT; CDR3aa: CASSPLGQGWTEAFF; j_gene: TRBJ1-1; v_gene: TRBV13; abundance: .; d_gene: TRBD1
CDR3nt: TGTGCCAGCAATACCCCAGACAGGGGAGGAACTGAAGCTTTCTTT; CDR3aa: CASNTPDRGGTEAFF; j_gene: TRBJ1-1; v_gene: TRBV12-3/TRBV12-4; abundance: few; d_gene: TRBD1
CDR3nt: TGTGCCAGCAGCCAGCTAGCGGGAGGCTCGTACACCGGGGAGCTGTTTTTT; CDR3aa: CASSQLAGGSYTGELFF; j_gene: TRBJ2-2; v_gene: TRBV14; abundance: .; d_gene: TRBD2
CDR3nt: TGTGCCAGCAGCCCATTGGGGGAAAGCAATCAGCCCCAGCATTTT; CDR3aa: CASSPLGESNQPQHF; j_gene: TRBJ1-5; v_gene: TRBV7-9; abundance: .; d_gene: .
CDR3nt: TGTGCCAGCACCCTCGGGACTAGCGGCTACAATGAGCAGTTCTTC; CDR3aa: CASTLGTSGYNEQFF; j_gene: TRBJ2-1; v_gene: TRBV12-3/TRBV12-4; abundance: few; d_gene: TRBD2
CDR3nt: TGTGCCAGCAGACGGAACAGGGTTTTGATCTCTGGGGCCAACGTCCTGACTTTC; CDR3aa: CASRRNRVLISGANVLTF; j_gene: TRBJ2-6; v_gene: TRBV12-3/TRBV12-4; abundance: .; d_gene: .
CDR3nt: TGCAGTGCTTTTCCGGGACTAGCGGGGATGACGCAGTATTTT; CDR3aa: CSAFPGLAGMTQYF; j_gene: TRBJ2-3; v_gene: TRBV20-1; abundance: .; d_gene: TRBD2
CDR3nt: TGCAGCGTTGTTGTCGGTGAAGCTTTCTTT; CDR3aa: CSVVVGEAFF; j_gene: TRBJ1-1; v_gene: TRBV29-1; abundance: .; d_gene: .
CDR3nt: TGTGCCAGCACCAAGAAGAGGGCGGGGGGACCCACTAGCACAGATACGCAGTATTTT; CDR3aa: CASTKKRAGGPTSTDTQYF; j_gene: TRBJ2-3; v_gene: TRBV11-2; abundance: .; d_gene: TRBD2
CDR3nt: TGCGCCAGCAGTCTGTTGATCCCCGTTGAGGTGGAGCAGTACTTC; CDR3aa: CASSLLIPVEVEQYF; j_gene: TRBJ2-7; v_gene: TRBV5-1; abundance: .; d_gene: .
CDR3nt: TGTGCCAGTAGTGACATGGGGGCTAGCACAGATACGCAGTATTTT; CDR3aa: CASSDMGASTDTQYF; j_gene: TRBJ2-3; v_gene: TRBV19; abundance: few; d_gene: .
CDR3nt: TGTGCCAGCAGTCCCGCCTCGACAGGTGGGAATGAGCAGTTCTTC; CDR3aa: CASSPASTGGNEQFF; j_gene: TRBJ2-1; v_gene: TRBV28; abundance: .; d_gene: .